The 18 T cell receptor beta chains listed next were all sequenced from one sample in a study of control samples from healthy donors and cancer patients. Using immunoSEQ multiplex PCR, the repertoire was profiled, and TCRdb retains in-frame clones only, with some absent. The sample includes some 79,000 clones, about 91% of them seen just once. The sequenced sample was blood. Receptors originate from a man aged 45-60 years in good health.

The chain uses TRBV19 and TRBJ2-7; D is ambiguous. Germline loops: CDR1 LNHDA, CDR2 SQIVND (reference sequence). Trimming stripped 8 bases from V and 3 bases from J, with 23 bases between. The CDR3 sequence is 16 residues long. CDR3 sequence (DNA): TGTGCCAGTCGTACCCCAGATTACCAGGCCCTCTACGAGCAGTACTTC. This gives the protein CASRTPDYQALYEQYF.

The chain joins TRBV5-4 to TRBJ2-7; the match to TRBD1 covers 8 bases. The CDR3 loop spans 15 amino acids. With 0 bases clipped from V and 5 bases from J, the junction kept 7 bases outside the gene matches. Germline CDR1 SGHNT, CDR2 YYREEE (reference sequence). The CDR3 DNA sequence: TGTGCCAGCAGCTTGGCAGGGGGCGCAGGAAACGAGCAGTACTTC. It specifies CASSLAGGAGNEQYF. Full variable domain (missing parts from reference TRBV5-4 and TRBJ2-7): ETGVTQSPTHLIKTRGQQVTLRCSSQSGHNTVSWYQQALGQGPQFIFQYYREEENGRGNFPPRFSGLQFPNYSSELNVNALELDDSALYLCASSLAGGAGNEQYFGPGTRLTVT.

The rearrangement uses TRBV7-2 and TRBJ1-1; possibly TRBD1 for D (6 bases). Between the trimmed V and J ends, which lost 1 base and 10 bases, there was a span of 10 bases. The CDR3 extends over 12 amino acids. Germline V gene sequence: CDR1 SGHTA, CDR2 FQGNSA. CDR3 nucleotides: TGTGCCAGCAGCTTAGTAGGGGGGCCAGCTTTCTTT. This gives the protein CASSLVGGPAFF.

This clone was counted once. V usage is TRBV10-3 and J usage is TRBJ2-1, with 7 bases matching TRBD1. This CDR3 has 16 residues. The V and J ends lost 2 bases and 1 base, in that order; junction bases with no gene match: 5. Germline lookup yields CDR1 ENHRY and CDR2 SYGVKD. Here the CDR3 DNA reads TGTGCCATCAGTGAGAGGAACAGGGGATCCTACAATGAGCAGTTCTTC. Encoded protein: CAISERNRGSYNEQFF.

The chain couples TRBV19 to TRBJ1-1; TRBD1 might be the D (6 bases). In germline, CDR1 is LNHDA, CDR2 SQIVND (reference sequence). V was cut by 2 bases and J by 1 base, with 17 bases left in between. The CDR3 covers 17 residues. The CDR3 is CASSIIFGGRGNTEAFF. CDR3 in DNA: TGTGCCAGTAGTATAATTTTCGGGGGCCGGGGGAACACTGAAGCTTTCTTT.

The chain joins TRBV6-5 to TRBJ2-5; possibly TRBD2 for D (5 bases). Trimming cost V 6 bases and J 3 bases, with 17 bases left between them. The germline V gene encodes CDR1 MNHEY and CDR2 SVGAGI. This CDR3 comprises 15 residues. The CDR3 DNA reads TGTGCCAGCAGCTCCGGGGAGTTAAGGGAAGAGACCCAGTACTTC. Translation gives CASSSGELREETQYF.

The chain is built from TRBV6-6 and TRBJ2-7; 8 bases line up with TRBD1. Germline CDR1 reads MNHNY; CDR2 reads SVGAGI (reference sequence). J lost 5 bases, V lost 5 bases, and 8 bases had no gene match. The CDR3 spans 14 residues. This CDR3 reads CASSTDRVDNEQYF. The CDR3 DNA sequence: TGTGCCAGCAGTACGGACAGGGTGGATAACGAGCAGTACTTC.

The gene calls are TRBV21-1 and TRBJ1-2. TRBV21-1 is an annotated pseudogene. The CDR3 extends over 16 amino acids. CDR3 loop: CASSKKDNREAHGYTF. In DNA form, the CDR3 reads TGTGCCAGCAGCAAAAAAGATAACAGGGAGGCCCATGGCTACACCTTC.

This chain connects TRBV6-5 to TRBJ1-6; 7 positions agree with TRBD1. With 6 bases clipped from V and 10 bases from J, the junction kept 6 bases outside the gene matches. This CDR3 region has 13 residues. The germline V gene encodes CDR1 MNHEY and CDR2 SVGAGI. CDR3 DNA: TGTGCCAGCAGACCAGGGGGACGGTCACCCCTCCACTTT. It is translated as CASRPGGRSPLHF.

The genes are TRBV11-2 and TRBJ2-4; 12 nucleotides align to TRBD2. V lost 1 base and J lost 1; bases outside the gene matches: 8. The CDR3 has 19 residues. Germline V gene lookup returns CDR1 SGHAT and CDR2 FQNNGV. The CDR3 DNA sequence: TGTGCCAGCAGCTTAGGCCTAGCGGGGGGGGTCGCGGCCAAAAACATTCAGTACTTC. As protein: CASSLGLAGGVAAKNIQYF.

The chain has TRBV7-9 and TRBJ2-7, with TRBD2 matching over 9 bases. This CDR3 spans 16 amino acids. CDR1 is SEHNR and CDR2 is FQNEAQ in the germline V gene (reference sequence). Unmatched junction bases numbered 6, after V lost 1 base and J lost 2 bases. CDR3 DNA: TGTGCCAGCAGCTTAGGCGCGACTAGCGGCACCTACGAGCAGTACTTC. This encodes CASSLGATSGTYEQYF.

The V call is TRBV11-3, the J call TRBJ2-3; a weak D match, TRBD2 (5 bases). CDR1 is SGHNT and CDR2 is YENEEA in the germline V gene. V gave up 1 base and J gave up 0 bases, with 8 bases separating them. The CDR3 totals 15 residues. This CDR3 is CASSLASGSTDTQYF. For the CDR3, the DNA is TGTGCCAGCAGCTTAGCCAGCGGTAGCACAGATACGCAGTATTTT.

This chain uses TRBV12-5 with TRBJ2-1; 8 positions match TRBD1. Trimming at V came to 1 base and at J to 8 bases, leaving 4 bases not matched to a gene. Germline values: CDR1 LGHNT, CDR2 FRNRAP. This CDR3 comprises 14 residues. The CDR3 sequence is CASGLDRGQDEQFF. DNA for the CDR3: TGTGCTAGTGGTTTGGACAGGGGACAGGATGAGCAGTTCTTC.

The CDR3 loop is CASSQEANPTPYEQYF. The CDR3 DNA is TGTGCCAGCAGCCAAGAAGCAAACCCGACCCCCTACGAGCAGTACTTC. The chain has TRBV3-1 (or the pseudogene TRBV3-2) and TRBJ2-7, with no clear D. This CDR3 has 16 amino acids. Trimming removed 0 bases at V and 2 bases at J, with 14 bases between. Looked up from germline, CDR1 is LGHDT and CDR2 is YNNKEL (reference sequence).

This clone was found once. CDR3 bases: TGTGCCAGCAGTCCCCCAGGGTGGAGCTCCTACAATGAGCAGTTCTTC. Amino acid sequence: CASSPPGWSSYNEQFF. The chain couples TRBV6-6 to TRBJ2-1, with D perhaps TRBD1 (5 bases). The CDR3 contains 16 residues. CDR1 and CDR2 (germline): MNHNY, SVGAGI (reference sequence). Trimming took off 5 bases at V and 0 bases at J, with 14 bases between the two ends.

V is TRBV7-6 and J is TRBJ1-1, with D possibly matching TRBD1 (6 bases). Trimming cost V 2 bases and J 5 bases, with 21 bases left between them. CDR3 size: 17 residues. Germline CDR1 reads SGHVS; CDR2 reads FNYEAQ. CDR3 protein: CASSLFLIGGSGTEAFF. CDR3 coding DNA: TGTGCCAGCAGCTTATTCTTGATCGGGGGCTCGGGGACTGAAGCTTTCTTT.

This clone showed up just once. This chain joins TRBV12-5 and TRBJ1-1; D may be TRBD1 (5 bases). Between the trimmed V and J ends, which lost 5 bases and 1 base, there was a span of 14 bases. CDR1 LGHNT and CDR2 FRNRAP come from the germline V gene. CDR3 length: 15 amino acids. In DNA form, the CDR3 reads TGTGCTAGTGGTAACCCTGGGACGGCGAACACTGAAGCTTTCTTT. Amino acid sequence: CASGNPGTANTEAFF.

The chain carries TRBV29-1 and TRBJ1-1, with D hard to call. Between the trimmed V and J ends, which lost 7 bases and 4 bases, there was a span of 13 bases. Germline CDR1 is SQVTM and CDR2 is ANQGSEA. This CDR3 has 12 residues. Here the CDR3 DNA reads TGCAGCGCCCGCACGGGTGGCACTGAAGCTTTCTTT. Protein sequence: CSARTGGTEAFF.